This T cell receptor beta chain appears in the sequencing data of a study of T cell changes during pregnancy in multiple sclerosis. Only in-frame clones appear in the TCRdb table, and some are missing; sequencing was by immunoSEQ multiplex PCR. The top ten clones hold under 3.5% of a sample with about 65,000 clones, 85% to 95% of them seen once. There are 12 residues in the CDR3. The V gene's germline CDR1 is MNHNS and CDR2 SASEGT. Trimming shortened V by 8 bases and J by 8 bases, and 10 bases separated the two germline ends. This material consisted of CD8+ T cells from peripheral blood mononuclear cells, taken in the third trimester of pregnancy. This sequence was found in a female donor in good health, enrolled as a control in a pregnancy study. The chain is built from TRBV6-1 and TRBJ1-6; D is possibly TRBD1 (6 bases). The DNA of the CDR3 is TGTGCCAGCTCGGACAGCTATTCACCCCTCCACTTT. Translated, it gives CASSDSYSPLHF.